The clone carrying this TCR beta chain turned up a few times. Its antigen is unknown. This sample is drawn from a study of identical twins. Study findings and constraints: Weaker excess sharing between twins was seen in beta out-of-frame sequences.

Germline V gene lookup returns CDR1 SQVTM and CDR2 ANQGSEA. The V end was cut by 4 bases, the J end by 0 bases, with 1 base between. The CDR3 consists of 11 residues. Each CDR3 protein gets one entry after TCRdb re-called the 5' RACE reads with MiXCR. The sample lists around 1.7 million distinct CDR3 sequences; around a third were seen once. The sequence came from a newborn girl in good health. Source material: cord blood. This rearrangement joins TRBV29-1 to TRBJ1-5; no firm D call. The CDR3 reads CSVGSNQPQHF. CDR3 coding DNA: TGCAGCGTTGGTAGCAATCAGCCCCAGCATTTT.